This T cell receptor (beta chain) originates from a study of shared clonotypes between healthy human individuals. Study context: Donors had three CD4 naive, three CD4 memory, two CD8 naive and one CD8 memory plate apiece.

Researchers ran the assay at a deep level. Clones were read by immunoSEQ multiplex PCR, and TCRdb kept only the in-frame ones, dropping some. The data hold roughly 2.5 million clones, with approximately 90% observed a single time. With 0 bases clipped from V and 6 bases from J, the junction kept 7 bases outside the gene matches. CDR1 SGHDT and CDR2 YYEEEE come from the germline V gene. This CDR3 spans 15 amino acids. The sequenced sample was naive CD4+ T cells sorted from blood. Subset: CD45RA+ positively selected. The rearrangement links TRBV5-6 to TRBJ2-3, with 7 bases aligning to TRBD1. The sequence derives from a man between 18 and 35 years old in good health. CDR3: CASSLVDRERDTQYF. The CDR3 nucleotides are TGTGCCAGCAGCTTGGTTGACAGGGAGAGGGATACGCAGTATTTT.